A selection of T cell receptor beta chains follows, all from one sample in a study of control samples from healthy donors and cancer patients. Libraries were prepared by immunoSEQ multiplex PCR; TCRdb keeps only in-frame clonotypes and omits some of them. The sample carries about 100,000 clones, about 90% recorded once. Sequencing was done on a sample of blood. The receptors shown here come from a woman in her 50s in good health. The CDR3 runs from the conserved cysteine through the conserved F or W. Each record gives: V gene, J gene, D gene, CDR3 protein. The D gene is left open where the match is weak.

>TRBV24-1|TRBJ2-3|NA
CASGGILQGDTDTQYF
>TRBV7-3|TRBJ1-1|NA
CASSLNAGKKSEAFF
>TRBV30|TRBJ1-1|NA
CAWSALRGEAFF
>TRBV3-1/TRBV3-2|TRBJ2-7|TRBD1
CASSRTGTGGYEQYF
>TRBV6-5|TRBJ1-1|TRBD1
CASSYVRTGGLAFF
>TRBV4-2|TRBJ2-5|TRBD2
CASSQERGTSGAIQETQYF
>TRBV5-6|TRBJ1-5|NA
CASSFQGRNQPQHF
>TRBV5-6|TRBJ2-1|NA
CASSLEPRGNNEQFF
>TRBV3-1/TRBV3-2|TRBJ1-2|TRBD1
CASSQLTGGYGYTF
>TRBV12-3/TRBV12-4|TRBJ1-2|NA
CASSGDRLGYTF
>TRBV9|TRBJ2-3|NA
CASSVEASLRGTDTQYF